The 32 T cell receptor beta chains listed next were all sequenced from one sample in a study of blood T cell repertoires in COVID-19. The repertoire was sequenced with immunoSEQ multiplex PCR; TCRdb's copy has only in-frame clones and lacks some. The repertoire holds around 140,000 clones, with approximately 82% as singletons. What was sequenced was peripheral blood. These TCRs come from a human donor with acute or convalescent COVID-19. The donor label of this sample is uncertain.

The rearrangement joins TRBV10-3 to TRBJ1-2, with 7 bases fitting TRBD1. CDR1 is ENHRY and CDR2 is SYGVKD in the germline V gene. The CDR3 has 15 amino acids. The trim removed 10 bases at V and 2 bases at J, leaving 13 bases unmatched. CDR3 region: CATKEGAQVNYGYTF. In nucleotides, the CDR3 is TGTGCCACAAAAGAGGGGGCGCAGGTAAACTATGGCTACACCTTC.

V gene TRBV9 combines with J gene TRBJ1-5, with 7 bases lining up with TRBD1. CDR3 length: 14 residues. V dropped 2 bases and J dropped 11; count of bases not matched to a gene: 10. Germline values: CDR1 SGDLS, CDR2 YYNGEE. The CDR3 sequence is CASSVGTESEAQHF. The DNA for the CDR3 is TGTGCCAGCAGCGTGGGGACAGAGAGCGAAGCCCAGCATTTT. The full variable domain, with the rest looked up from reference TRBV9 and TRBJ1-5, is DSGVTQTPKHLITATGQRVTLRCSPRSGDLSVYWYQQSLDQGLQFLIQYYNGEERAKGNILERFSAQQFPDLHSELNLSSLELGDSALYFCASSVGTESEAQHFGDGTRLSIL.

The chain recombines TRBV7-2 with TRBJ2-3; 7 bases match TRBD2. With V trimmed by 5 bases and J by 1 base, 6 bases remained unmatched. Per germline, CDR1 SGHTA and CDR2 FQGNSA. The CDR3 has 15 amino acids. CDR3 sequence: CASSPLGGGTDTQYF. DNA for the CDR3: TGTGCCAGCAGCCCTTTGGGGGGGGGCACAGATACGCAGTATTTT.

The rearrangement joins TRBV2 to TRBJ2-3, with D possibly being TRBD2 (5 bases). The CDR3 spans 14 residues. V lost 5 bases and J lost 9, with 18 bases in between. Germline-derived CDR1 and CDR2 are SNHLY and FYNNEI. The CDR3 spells CASSPSLSGDTQYF. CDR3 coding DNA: TGTGCCAGCAGTCCTTCCCTCAGCGGTGACACGCAGTATTTT.

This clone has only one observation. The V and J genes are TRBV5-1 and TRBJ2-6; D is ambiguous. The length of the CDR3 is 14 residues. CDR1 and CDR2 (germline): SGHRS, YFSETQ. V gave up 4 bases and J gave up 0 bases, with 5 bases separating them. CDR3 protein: CASSQASGANVLTF. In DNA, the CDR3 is TGCGCCAGCAGCCAGGCCTCTGGGGCCAACGTCCTGACTTTC.

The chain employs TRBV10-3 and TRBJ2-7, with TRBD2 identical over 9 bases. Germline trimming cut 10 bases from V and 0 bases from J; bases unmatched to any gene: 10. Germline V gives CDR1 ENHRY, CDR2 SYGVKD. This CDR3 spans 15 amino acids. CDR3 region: CASHSGGRGSYEQYF. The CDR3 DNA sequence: TGTGCCAGCCATAGCGGGGGACGGGGCTCCTACGAGCAGTACTTC.

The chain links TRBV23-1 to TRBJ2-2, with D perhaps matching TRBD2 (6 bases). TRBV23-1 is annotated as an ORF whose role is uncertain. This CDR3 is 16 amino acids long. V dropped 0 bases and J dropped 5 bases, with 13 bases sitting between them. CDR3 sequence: CASSQSEGRFTGELFF. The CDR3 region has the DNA TGCGCCAGCAGTCAATCGGAGGGTCGGTTTACCGGGGAGCTGTTTTTT.

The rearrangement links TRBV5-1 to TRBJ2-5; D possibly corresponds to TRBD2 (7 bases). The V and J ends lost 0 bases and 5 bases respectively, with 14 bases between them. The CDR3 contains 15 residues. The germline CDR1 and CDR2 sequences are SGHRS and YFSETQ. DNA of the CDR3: TGCGCCAGCAGCTTGGGAGGGGGGGCGCGTGAGACCCAGTACTTC. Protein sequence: CASSLGGGARETQYF.

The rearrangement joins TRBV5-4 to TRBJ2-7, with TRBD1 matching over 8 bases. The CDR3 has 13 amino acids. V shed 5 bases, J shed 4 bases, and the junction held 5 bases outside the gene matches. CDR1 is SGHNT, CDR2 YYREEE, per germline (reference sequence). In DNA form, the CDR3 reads TGTGCCAGCAGGGAACAGGGGGGATACGAGCAGTACTTC. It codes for CASREQGGYEQYF. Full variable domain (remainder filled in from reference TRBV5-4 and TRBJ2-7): ETGVTQSPTHLIKTRGQQVTLRCSSQSGHNTVSWYQQALGQGPQFIFQYYREEENGRGNFPPRFSGLQFPNYSSELNVNALELDDSALYLCASREQGGYEQYFGPGTRLTVT.

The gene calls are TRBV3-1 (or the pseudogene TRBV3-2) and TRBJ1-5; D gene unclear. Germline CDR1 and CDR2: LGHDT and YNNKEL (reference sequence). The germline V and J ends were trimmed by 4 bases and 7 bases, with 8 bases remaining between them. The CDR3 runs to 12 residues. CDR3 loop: CASSPGKQPQHF. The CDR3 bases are TGTGCCAGCAGCCCGGGGAAACAGCCCCAGCATTTT.

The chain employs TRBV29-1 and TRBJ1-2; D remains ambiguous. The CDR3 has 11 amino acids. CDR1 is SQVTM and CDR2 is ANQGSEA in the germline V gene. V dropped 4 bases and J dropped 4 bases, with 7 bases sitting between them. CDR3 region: CSVVLSYGYTF. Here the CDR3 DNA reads TGCAGCGTTGTTCTTAGCTATGGCTACACCTTC.

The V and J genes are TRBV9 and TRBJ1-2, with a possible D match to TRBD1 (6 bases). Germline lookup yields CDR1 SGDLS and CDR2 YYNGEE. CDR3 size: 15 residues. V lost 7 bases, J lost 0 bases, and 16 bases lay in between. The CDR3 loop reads CASAGQIQSNYGYTF. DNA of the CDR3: TGTGCCAGCGCAGGACAGATCCAATCTAACTATGGCTACACCTTC.

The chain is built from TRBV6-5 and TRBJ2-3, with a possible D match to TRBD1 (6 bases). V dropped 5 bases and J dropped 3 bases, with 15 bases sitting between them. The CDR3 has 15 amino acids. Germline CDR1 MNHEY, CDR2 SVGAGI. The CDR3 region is CASSPHRAGTDTQYF. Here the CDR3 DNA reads TGTGCCAGCAGTCCCCACAGGGCTGGGACAGATACGCAGTATTTT.

The CDR3 loop reads CATSRGLAVYEQYF. CDR3 nucleotides: TGTGCCACCAGCAGAGGACTAGCGGTATACGAGCAGTACTTC. V usage is TRBV15 and J usage is TRBJ2-7, with 9 bases matching TRBD2. Germline V gene lookup returns CDR1 LNHNV and CDR2 YYDKDF (reference sequence). There are 14 residues in the CDR3. The ends lost 1 base at V and 4 bases at J; junction bases unmatched: 2. The full variable domain, its missing parts supplied by reference TRBV15 and TRBJ2-7, is DAMVIQNPRYQVTQFGKPVTLSCSQTLNHNVMYWYQQKSSQAPKLLFHYYDKDFNNEADTPDNFQSRRPNTSFCFLDIRSPGLGDTAMYLCATSRGLAVYEQYFGPGTRLTVT.

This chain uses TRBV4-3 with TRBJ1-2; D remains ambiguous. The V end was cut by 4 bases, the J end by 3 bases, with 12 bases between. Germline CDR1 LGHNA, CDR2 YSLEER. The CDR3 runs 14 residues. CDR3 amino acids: CASSPKAGYYGYTF. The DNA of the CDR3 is TGCGCCAGCAGCCCCAAGGCGGGGTACTATGGCTACACCTTC.

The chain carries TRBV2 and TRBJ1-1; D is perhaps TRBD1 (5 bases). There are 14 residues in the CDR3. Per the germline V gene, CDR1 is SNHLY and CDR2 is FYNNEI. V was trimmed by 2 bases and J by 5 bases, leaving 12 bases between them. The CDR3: CASSERGGKTEAFF. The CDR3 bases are TGTGCCAGCAGTGAAAGGGGAGGGAAAACTGAAGCTTTCTTT.

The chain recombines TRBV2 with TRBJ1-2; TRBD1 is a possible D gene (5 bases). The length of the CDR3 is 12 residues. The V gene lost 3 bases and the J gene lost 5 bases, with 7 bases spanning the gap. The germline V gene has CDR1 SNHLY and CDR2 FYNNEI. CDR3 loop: CASSDQGYGYTF. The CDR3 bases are TGTGCCAGCAGTGATCAGGGATATGGCTACACCTTC.

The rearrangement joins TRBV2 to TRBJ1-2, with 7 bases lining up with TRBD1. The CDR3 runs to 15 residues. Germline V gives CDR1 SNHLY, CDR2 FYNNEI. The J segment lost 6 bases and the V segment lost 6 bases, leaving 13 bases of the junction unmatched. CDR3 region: CASSGDRDSKNGYTF. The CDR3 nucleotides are TGTGCCAGCAGCGGAGACCGGGACAGTAAGAATGGCTACACCTTC. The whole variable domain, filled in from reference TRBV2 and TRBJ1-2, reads EPEVTQTPSHQVTQMGQEVILRCVPISNHLYFYWYRQILGQKVEFLVSFYNNEISEKSEIFDDQFSVERPDGSNFTLKIRSTKLEDSAMYFCASSGDRDSKNGYTFGSGTRLTVV.

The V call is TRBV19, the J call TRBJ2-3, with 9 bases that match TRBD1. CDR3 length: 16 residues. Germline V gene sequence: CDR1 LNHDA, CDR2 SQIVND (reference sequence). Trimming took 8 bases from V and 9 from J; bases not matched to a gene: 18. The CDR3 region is CASWSPGQGRGQTQYF. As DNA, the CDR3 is TGTGCCAGTTGGTCCCCCGGACAGGGGAGGGGGCAAACGCAGTATTTT.

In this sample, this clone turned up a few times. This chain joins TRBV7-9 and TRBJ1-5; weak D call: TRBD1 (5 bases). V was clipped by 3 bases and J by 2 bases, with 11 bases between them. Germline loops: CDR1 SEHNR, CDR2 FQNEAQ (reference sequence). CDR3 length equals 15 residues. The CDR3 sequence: CASSFAGTRNQPQHF. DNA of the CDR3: TGTGCCAGCAGCTTCGCCGGGACTCGCAATCAGCCCCAGCATTTT.

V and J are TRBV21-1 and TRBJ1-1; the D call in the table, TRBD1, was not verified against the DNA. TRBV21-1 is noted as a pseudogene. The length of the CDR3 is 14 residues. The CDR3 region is CASSAGQGGTEAFF. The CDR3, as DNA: TGTGCCAGCAGCGCAGGACAGGGAGGCACTGAAGCTTTCTTT.

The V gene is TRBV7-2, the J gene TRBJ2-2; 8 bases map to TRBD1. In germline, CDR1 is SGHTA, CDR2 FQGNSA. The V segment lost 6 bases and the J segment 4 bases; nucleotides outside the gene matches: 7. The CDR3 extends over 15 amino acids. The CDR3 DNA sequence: TGTGCCAGCAGGGCGACAGGGGTCTCCACCGGGGAGCTGTTTTTT. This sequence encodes CASRATGVSTGELFF. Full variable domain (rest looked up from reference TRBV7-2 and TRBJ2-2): GAGVSQSPSNKVTEKGKDVELRCDPISGHTALYWYRQSLGQGLEFLIYFQGNSAPDKSGLPSDRFSAERTGGSVSTLTIQRTQQEDSAVYLCASRATGVSTGELFFGEGSRLTVL.

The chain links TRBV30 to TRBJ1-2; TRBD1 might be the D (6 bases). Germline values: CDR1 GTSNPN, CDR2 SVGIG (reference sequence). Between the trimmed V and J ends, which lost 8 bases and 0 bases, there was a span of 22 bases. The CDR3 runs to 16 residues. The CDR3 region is CARTVDSVYPNYGYTF. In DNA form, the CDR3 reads TGTGCCCGGACCGTGGACAGCGTTTATCCTAACTATGGCTACACCTTC.

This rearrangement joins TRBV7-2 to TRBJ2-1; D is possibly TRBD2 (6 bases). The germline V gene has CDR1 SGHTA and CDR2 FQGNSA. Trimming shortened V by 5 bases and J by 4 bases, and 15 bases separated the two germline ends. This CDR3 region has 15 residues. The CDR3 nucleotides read TGTGCCAGCAGCCCAGGCCCCGGGGGATACAATGAGCAGTTCTTC. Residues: CASSPGPGGYNEQFF.

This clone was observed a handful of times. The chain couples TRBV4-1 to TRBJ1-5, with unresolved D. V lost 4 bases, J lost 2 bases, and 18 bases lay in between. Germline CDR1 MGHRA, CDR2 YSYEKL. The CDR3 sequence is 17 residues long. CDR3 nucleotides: TGCGCCAGCAGCCCTTCCGAGGGTAGTTTGGGCAATCAGCCCCAGCATTTT. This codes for CASSPSEGSLGNQPQHF.

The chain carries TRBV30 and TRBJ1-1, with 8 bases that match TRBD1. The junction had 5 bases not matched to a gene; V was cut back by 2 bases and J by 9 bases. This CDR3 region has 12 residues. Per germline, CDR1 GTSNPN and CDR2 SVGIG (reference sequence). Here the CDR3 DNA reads TGTGCCTGGAGTCATGGGACAGGACAAGCTTTCTTT. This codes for CAWSHGTGQAFF.

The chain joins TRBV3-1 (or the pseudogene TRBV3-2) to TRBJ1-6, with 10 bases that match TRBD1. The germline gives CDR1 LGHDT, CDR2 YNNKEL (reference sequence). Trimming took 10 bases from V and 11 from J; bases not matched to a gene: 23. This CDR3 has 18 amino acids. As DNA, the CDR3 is TGTGCCAAAGGCAGAAGAAAGCGGACAGGGGGAATAATTACACCCCTCCACTTT. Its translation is CAKGRRKRTGGIITPLHF.

In DNA form, the CDR3 reads TGTGCCAGCAGCTCTAGCGGGGGGACTTACAATGAGCAGTTCTTC. Translating it yields CASSSSGGTYNEQFF. The chain carries TRBV7-6 and TRBJ2-1; TRBD2 matches 11 bases. Per the germline V gene, CDR1 is SGHVS and CDR2 is FNYEAQ. This CDR3 has 15 residues. V dropped 4 bases and J dropped 4; count of bases not matched to a gene: 3.

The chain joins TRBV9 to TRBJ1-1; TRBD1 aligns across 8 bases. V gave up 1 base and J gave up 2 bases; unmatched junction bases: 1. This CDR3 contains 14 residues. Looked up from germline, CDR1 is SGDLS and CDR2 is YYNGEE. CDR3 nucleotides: TGTGCCAGCAGCGTACAGGGGGCAAACACTGAAGCTTTCTTT. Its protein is CASSVQGANTEAFF.

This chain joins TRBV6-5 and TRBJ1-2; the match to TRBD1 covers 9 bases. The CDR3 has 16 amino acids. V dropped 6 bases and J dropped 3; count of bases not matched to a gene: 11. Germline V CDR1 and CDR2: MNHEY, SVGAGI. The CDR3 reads CASRYTTGGEYYGYTF. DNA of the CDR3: TGTGCCAGCAGGTACACAACAGGGGGCGAGTACTATGGCTACACCTTC.

The CDR3 nucleotides are TGTGCCAGCATGGGGGCAGTGCCAAATTCACCCCTCCACTTT. It yields the protein CASMGAVPNSPLHF. The chain carries TRBV25-1 and TRBJ1-6; possibly TRBD1 for D (6 bases). Germline CDR1 reads MGHDK; CDR2 reads SYGVNS. With 7 bases removed from V and 7 bases from J, the gap between germline ends came to 14 bases. The CDR3 totals 14 residues. Using reference TRBV25-1 and TRBJ1-6 for the parts outside the CDR3, the full variable domain is EADIYQTPRYLVIGTGKKITLECSQTMGHDKMYWYQQDPGMELHLIHYSYGVNSTEKGDLSSESTVSRIRTEHFPLTLESARPSHTSQYLCASMGAVPNSPLHFGNGTRLTVT.

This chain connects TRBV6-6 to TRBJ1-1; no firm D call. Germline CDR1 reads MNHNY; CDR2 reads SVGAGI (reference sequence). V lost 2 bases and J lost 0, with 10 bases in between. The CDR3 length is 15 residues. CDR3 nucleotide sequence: TGTGCCAGCAGTTACCCACCGCCGGTGAACACTGAAGCTTTCTTT. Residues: CASSYPPPVNTEAFF.